These 28 T cell receptor beta chains originate from one sample sequenced in a study of cytomegalovirus exposure and HLA in healthy donors. Primers included in the PCR were 60 Vbeta and 13 Jbeta primers. The assay was immunoSEQ multiplex PCR, and TCRdb's table has in-frame clones only and misses some. The sample contains approximately 51,000 clones, approximately 85% of which appear only once. The sequenced material came from PBMCs. The receptors shown here come from a boy younger than 18 in good health and CMV-seropositive.

The chain is built from TRBV6-5 and TRBJ2-3, with 7 bases matching TRBD1. CDR1 MNHEY and CDR2 SVGAGI come from the germline V gene. The CDR3 runs to 14 residues. V was pared by 4 bases and J by 5 bases, with 6 bases of the junction left unmatched. The CDR3 coding sequence is TGTGCCAGCAGTTTCCTCTACAGGGGAGATACGCAGTATTTT. Protein product: CASSFLYRGDTQYF.

This clone occurred once. The genes are TRBV25-1 and TRBJ1-4, with D unclear. CDR1 MGHDK and CDR2 SYGVNS come from the germline V gene. CDR3 length equals 8 residues. Trimming left V 9 bases short and J 12 bases short, with 5 bases between. The CDR3 nucleotides read TGTGCCAGTGCGGAACTGTTTTTT. It yields the protein CASAELFF.

This clone was counted between two and nine times. The rearrangement links TRBV14 to TRBJ1-1; 8 positions agree with TRBD1. Germline lookup yields CDR1 SGHDN and CDR2 FVKESK. The V gene end was trimmed by 1 base and the J gene end by 10 bases; junction bases not matched to a gene: 5. This CDR3 spans 13 amino acids. The CDR3: CASSQGRTGRAFF. DNA of the CDR3: TGTGCCAGCAGCCAAGGCAGGACAGGGAGAGCTTTCTTT.

The V and J genes are TRBV29-1 and TRBJ1-2; D is ambiguous. Germline CDR1 is SQVTM and CDR2 is ANQGSEA. V lost 4 bases and J lost 9, with 12 bases in between. CDR3 size: 11 residues. In DNA, the CDR3 is TGCAGCGTTGCGCCGGGAGGGAGCTACACCTTC. Protein product: CSVAPGGSYTF.

The rearrangement joins TRBV5-1 to TRBJ2-3, with D unclear. Germline CDR1 is SGHRS and CDR2 is YFSETQ. With 6 bases removed from V and 6 bases from J, the gap between germline ends came to 11 bases. CDR3 size: 12 residues. The CDR3: CASTTPGDTQYF. Written as DNA, the CDR3 is TGCGCCAGCACCACCCCCGGGGATACGCAGTATTTT.

The J gene is TRBJ1-1, the V gene TRBV5-1; D may be TRBD1 (5 bases). CDR1 and CDR2 (germline): SGHRS, YFSETQ. The CDR3 runs to 18 residues. V was shortened by 1 base and J by 4 bases, with 23 bases between the two germline ends. CDR3 in DNA: TGCGCCAGCAGCTTGAAGGTCAGGGAGGTTCTTAAGAGCACTGAAGCTTTCTTT. This codes for CASSLKVREVLKSTEAFF. Combining the CDR3 with reference TRBV5-1 and TRBJ1-1 gives the whole variable domain KAGVTQTPRYLIKTRGQQVTLSCSPISGHRSVSWYQQTPGQGLQFLFEYFSETQRNKGNFPGRFSGRQFSNSRSEMNVSTLELGDSALYLCASSLKVREVLKSTEAFFGQGTRLTVV.

This clone showed up just a few times. The chain combines TRBV11-2 with TRBJ1-5; 7 bases match TRBD1. This CDR3 is 17 amino acids long. Germline-derived CDR1 and CDR2 are SGHAT and FQNNGV. Trimming at V came to 1 base and at J to 5 bases, leaving 11 bases not matched to a gene. Here the CDR3 DNA reads TGTGCCAGCAGCTTAGCCCCTCCGACAGGGAAAGATCAGCCCCAGCATTTT. It codes for CASSLAPPTGKDQPQHF.

The rearrangement joins TRBV7-9 to TRBJ1-2; D is unclear. This CDR3 comprises 13 residues. CDR1 is SEHNR and CDR2 is FQNEAQ in the germline V gene (reference sequence). V gave up 1 base and J gave up 7 bases, with 10 bases separating them. The CDR3 spells CASSLGEGSGYTF. Here the CDR3 DNA reads TGTGCCAGCAGCTTAGGGGAGGGCAGTGGCTACACCTTC.

The gene calls are TRBV5-4 and TRBJ1-6; 7 bases align to TRBD1. This CDR3 has 15 residues. Unmatched junction bases numbered 10, after V lost 4 bases and J lost 9 bases. Germline CDR1 reads SGHNT; CDR2 reads YYREEE (reference sequence). CDR3 amino acids: CASSPGDRDSSPLHF. CDR3 nucleotide sequence: TGTGCCAGCAGCCCAGGGGACAGAGATAGTTCACCCCTCCACTTT.

This chain uses TRBV6-1 with TRBJ1-1; possibly TRBD1 for D (6 bases). The CDR3 contains 13 residues. Trimming took 4 bases from V and 4 from J, leaving 10 bases between them. Germline loops: CDR1 MNHNS, CDR2 SASEGT. CDR3 sequence reads: CASSAQGFTEAFF. CDR3 nucleotides: TGTGCCAGCAGTGCCCAGGGGTTCACTGAAGCTTTCTTT.

This clone has just one count. The chain carries TRBV13 and TRBJ2-7, with 7 bases matching TRBD1. Germline values: CDR1 PRHDT, CDR2 FYEKMQ (reference sequence). This CDR3 comprises 15 residues. The J segment lost 1 base and the V segment lost 6 bases, leaving 9 bases of the junction unmatched. The CDR3 DNA is TGTGCCAGCAGTCATCTACACAGGGGTTCCTACGAGCAGTACTTC. Its protein product is CASSHLHRGSYEQYF.

The V call is TRBV5-1, the J call TRBJ2-7; weak D call: TRBD2 (6 bases). V gave up 7 bases and J gave up 7 bases, with 12 bases separating them. The germline gives CDR1 SGHRS, CDR2 YFSETQ. This CDR3 has 11 amino acids. The CDR3 loop reads CASGEGREQYF. The CDR3 region has the DNA TGCGCCAGCGGCGAGGGGAGGGAGCAGTACTTC.

The J gene is TRBJ2-5, the V gene TRBV11-3; tentative D call: TRBD2 (7 bases). Trimming removed 3 bases from V and 4 bases from J, with 12 bases in between. This CDR3 spans 14 amino acids. Per the germline V gene, CDR1 is SGHNT and CDR2 is YENEEA. CDR3: CASSFIGGRETQYF. CDR3 sequence (DNA): TGTGCCAGCAGCTTTATCGGGGGGCGAGAGACCCAGTACTTC.

This chain connects TRBV4-1 to TRBJ1-5; the D gene is possibly TRBD1 (6 bases). The V gene's germline CDR1 is MGHRA and CDR2 YSYEKL. V dropped 4 bases and J dropped 0 bases, with 16 bases sitting between them. The CDR3 consists of 17 residues. Here the CDR3 reads CASSPMDSRYSNQPQHF. The DNA for the CDR3 is TGCGCCAGCAGCCCCATGGACAGCCGATATAGCAATCAGCCCCAGCATTTT.

The chain is built from TRBV9 and TRBJ1-2; tentatively, D is TRBD1 (5 bases). CDR3 length equals 14 residues. Trimming stripped 3 bases from V and 5 bases from J, with 14 bases between. CDR1 and CDR2 (germline): SGDLS, YYNGEE. This CDR3 reads CASSGLTDIYGYTF. The CDR3 DNA sequence: TGTGCCAGCAGCGGACTGACGGACATTTATGGCTACACCTTC.

The chain carries TRBV11-2 and TRBJ1-6; 7 bases line up with TRBD1. This CDR3 has 16 amino acids. Trimming removed 5 bases from V and 10 bases from J; junction bases left unmatched: 14. The germline CDR1 and CDR2 sequences are SGHAT and FQNNGV. The DNA for the CDR3 is TGTGCCAGCAGCCCAGGGACAGCCAGGGGCTACTCACCCCTCCACTTT. As protein: CASSPGTARGYSPLHF.

The gene calls are TRBV15 and TRBJ2-7; 7 positions agree with TRBD2. CDR3 size: 13 residues. Looked up from germline, CDR1 is LNHNV and CDR2 is YYDKDF (reference sequence). With V trimmed by 1 base and J by 5 bases, 2 bases remained unmatched. The chain's CDR3 is CATSRGLANEQYF. CDR3 DNA sequence: TGTGCCACCAGCAGAGGACTAGCCAACGAGCAGTACTTC.

This rearrangement joins TRBV19 to TRBJ1-1; D gene uncertain. Looked up from germline, CDR1 is LNHDA and CDR2 is SQIVND (reference sequence). Trimming pared 0 bases from V and 7 bases from J, leaving 15 bases between. This CDR3 region has 15 residues. The CDR3 DNA reads TGTGCCAGTAGTATAGATCGACTAAGGGCCCTTGAAGCTTTCTTT. As protein: CASSIDRLRALEAFF.

This chain uses TRBV18 with TRBJ2-7; D not certain. Trimming removed 3 bases from V and 3 bases from J, with 9 bases in between. The CDR3 length is 13 residues. Germline CDR1 reads KGHSH; CDR2 reads LQKENI. The CDR3 DNA reads as TGTGCCAGCTCACCGCTACGCTACTACGAGCAGTACTTC. It codes for CASSPLRYYEQYF.

As DNA, the CDR3 is TGTGCCAGCAGCTTGGGTCTATTGACCTACGAGCAGTACTTC. Its translation is CASSLGLLTYEQYF. The chain is built from TRBV5-6 and TRBJ2-7, with D unclear. The V and J ends lost 0 bases and 2 bases respectively, with 9 bases between them. Germline V gene lookup returns CDR1 SGHDT and CDR2 YYEEEE. The CDR3 runs 14 residues.

This chain joins TRBV29-1 and TRBJ1-6; D gene uncertain. The CDR3 covers 12 residues. The V gene's germline CDR1 is SQVTM and CDR2 ANQGSEA. Between the trimmed V and J ends, which lost 4 bases and 8 bases, there was a span of 9 bases. CDR3 DNA: TGCAGCGTTGTTACTGGAGATTCACCCCTCCACTTT. Translation: CSVVTGDSPLHF. Combining the CDR3 with reference TRBV29-1 and TRBJ1-6 gives the whole variable domain SAVISQKPSRDICQRGTSLTIQCQVDSQVTMMFWYRQQPGQSLTLIATANQGSEATYESGFVIDKFPISRPNLTFSTLTVSNMSPEDSSIYLCSVVTGDSPLHFGNGTRLTVT.

This sequence joins TRBV11-1 and TRBJ1-1; the D is unclear. The CDR3 loop spans 13 amino acids. Germline V gene sequence: CDR1 SGHAT, CDR2 FQDESV (reference sequence). With 3 bases removed from V and 0 bases from J, the gap between germline ends came to 5 bases. The CDR3 reads CASSLQVNTEAFF. The CDR3 DNA follows: TGTGCCAGCAGCTTGCAGGTGAACACTGAAGCTTTCTTT.

The V and J genes are TRBV19 and TRBJ2-1, with 11 bases matching TRBD2. The CDR3 runs to 16 residues. Germline CDR1 reads LNHDA; CDR2 reads SQIVND (reference sequence). Trimming cost V 10 bases and J 14 bases; bases outside gene matches: 22. DNA of the CDR3: TGTGCCACCGCAAGCCTAGCGGGGGGCCCTAGGAGGGGCGAGTTCTTC. Translating gives CATASLAGGPRRGEFF.

This sequence joins TRBV4-2 and TRBJ2-3; 8 bases match TRBD2. The V gene's germline CDR1 is LGHNA and CDR2 YNFKEQ. CDR3 length: 17 residues. The V and J ends lost 3 bases and 4 bases, in that order; junction bases with no gene match: 12. The CDR3 DNA follows: TGTGCCAGCAGCCACCTACCTACGGGGGGGAGCGCAGATACGCAGTATTTT. Protein product: CASSHLPTGGSADTQYF.

V is TRBV6-1 and J is TRBJ2-3; D is undetermined. The CDR3 covers 14 residues. V dropped 3 bases and J dropped 5 bases, with 12 bases sitting between them. Germline CDR1 MNHNS, CDR2 SASEGT. CDR3 DNA: TGTGCCAGCAGTGATTCGAGTCTTGGAGATACGCAGTATTTT. This sequence encodes CASSDSSLGDTQYF.

There are a few counts of this clone. The chain has TRBV27 and TRBJ2-7, with D tentatively TRBD2 (5 bases). The V gene lost 2 bases and the J gene lost 5 bases, with 10 bases spanning the gap. The germline V gene has CDR1 MNHEY and CDR2 SMNVEV (reference sequence). CDR3 length: 13 residues. The CDR3, as DNA: TGTGCCAGCAGTTTAACGGGGTCCCACGAGCAGTACTTC. It yields the protein CASSLTGSHEQYF.

This clone is a singleton in its sample. The chain links TRBV6-1 to TRBJ2-3; 7 nucleotides match TRBD1. The CDR3 consists of 12 residues. CDR1 MNHNS and CDR2 SASEGT come from the germline V gene. CDR3 DNA sequence: TGTTCCATCCACAGGGGAGATGATACGCAGTATTTT. Amino acid sequence: CSIHRGDDTQYF.

The V call is TRBV5-6, the J call TRBJ1-4, with no clear D. The CDR3 has 16 residues. Germline V gene sequence: CDR1 SGHDT, CDR2 YYEEEE. V dropped 4 bases and J dropped 6 bases, with 19 bases sitting between them. Written as DNA, the CDR3 is TGTGCCAGCAGCGGGCCCGGAGGCTTGGCCTATGAAAAACTGTTTTTT. Residues: CASSGPGGLAYEKLFF.